A single sample is the source of the 32 T cell receptor beta chains below, sequenced in a study of blood T cell repertoires in COVID-19 (dated by TCRdb to 2020 to 2022). Library preparation used the immunoSEQ multiplex PCR assay. The table comes from immuneACCESS by way of TCRdb, which keeps in-frame sequences with V and J called. Part of the clones is missing from these tables; in studies checked, under half for an unresolved V gene and the rest for unknown reasons. Across this sample there are under 200,000 clones, with around nine tenths seen only once. The top ten clones comprise 0.5% to 0.55% of the sample. The sequencing input was peripheral blood. The receptors were gathered from a man aged 50 or older with acute or convalescent COVID-19.

The chain links TRBV4-3 to TRBJ2-1, with 9 bases matching TRBD2. This CDR3 has 15 residues. Germline CDR1 and CDR2: LGHNA and YSLEER. After removal of 2 bases from V and 4 bases from J, the junction contained 3 bases not matched to a gene. Here the CDR3 reads CASSQRRGGYNEQFF. The CDR3 bases are TGCGCCAGCAGCCAAAGGCGGGGGGGGTACAATGAGCAGTTCTTC.

V and J are TRBV6-6 and TRBJ2-4, with a weak D call TRBD2 (5 bases). This CDR3 comprises 13 residues. Trimming removed 6 bases at V and 6 bases at J, with 12 bases between. CDR1 is MNHNY, CDR2 SVGAGI, per germline (reference sequence). In nucleotides, the CDR3 is TGTGCCAGCAGAGAGGGCCTAATAAACATTCAGTACTTC. The encoded protein is CASREGLINIQYF.

This clone has just a few counts. This chain joins TRBV7-2 and TRBJ1-1; unclear D gene. The CDR3 consists of 14 residues. The V gene lost 5 bases and the J gene lost 5 bases, with 15 bases spanning the gap. CDR1 SGHTA and CDR2 FQGNSA come from the germline V gene. The chain's CDR3 is CASSLNPGWTEAFF. As DNA, the CDR3 is TGTGCCAGCAGCCTCAACCCGGGGTGGACTGAAGCTTTCTTT.

The chain employs TRBV7-2 and TRBJ2-1; 11 bases map to TRBD2. V trimming: 4 bases; J trimming: 7 bases; junction bases outside the gene matches: 9. CDR3 length: 16 residues. The germline V gene has CDR1 SGHTA and CDR2 FQGNSA. CDR3 nucleotide sequence: TGTGCCAGCAGCTGGGGGACTAGCGGCGAGCGGAATGAGCAGTTCTTC. This codes for CASSWGTSGERNEQFF.

The chain recombines TRBV7-2 with TRBJ2-2; 7 bases agree with TRBD1. CDR3 size: 15 residues. V dropped 2 bases and J dropped 4; count of bases not matched to a gene: 4. The germline V gene encodes CDR1 SGHTA and CDR2 FQGNSA. The CDR3 region is CASSLPTGPTGELFF. In DNA, the CDR3 is TGTGCCAGCAGCTTACCGACAGGGCCCACCGGGGAGCTGTTTTTT.

V gene TRBV30 combines with J gene TRBJ1-6; 7 positions agree with TRBD1. The CDR3 totals 14 residues. The germline gives CDR1 GTSNPN, CDR2 SVGIG (reference sequence). J gave up 7 bases and V 1 base, and 4 bases lay outside the gene matches. The DNA of the CDR3 is TGTGCCTGGAGTGGACCGGGACAGAATTCACCCCTCCACTTT. It encodes CAWSGPGQNSPLHF.

The chain combines TRBV7-3 with TRBJ1-2; 7 bases align to TRBD1. Germline lookup yields CDR1 SGHTA and CDR2 FQGTGA. The length of the CDR3 is 13 residues. The J segment lost 4 bases and the V segment lost 4 bases, leaving 3 bases of the junction unmatched. The CDR3 nucleotides are TGTGCCAGCAGCTCACAGGGGCGCTATGGCTACACCTTC. Amino acids: CASSSQGRYGYTF.

The genes are TRBV10-3 and TRBJ2-7; D perhaps matches TRBD1 (8 bases). CDR1 and CDR2 from the germline V gene are ENHRY and SYGVKD. CDR3 size: 15 residues. V shed 10 bases and J shed 7 bases, with 26 bases lying between them. The CDR3 region has the DNA TGTGCCACCACCTGGGGACAGGCGGGAGATACGGAGCAGTACTTC. Its protein product is CATTWGQAGDTEQYF.

The V gene is TRBV10-1, the J gene TRBJ1-6; TRBD1 is a possible D gene (6 bases). The CDR3 runs to 13 residues. From germline, CDR1 is WNHNN and CDR2 SYGVQD (reference sequence). V gave up 3 bases and J gave up 9 bases, with 9 bases separating them. The CDR3 loop is CASSEGRGSPLHF. CDR3 nucleotides: TGCGCCAGCAGTGAAGGCAGGGGTTCACCCCTCCACTTT.

The rearrangement joins TRBV9 to TRBJ1-2, with TRBD1 identical over 9 bases. The CDR3 spans 16 residues. The V segment lost 0 bases and the J segment 2 bases; nucleotides outside the gene matches: 5. CDR1 and CDR2 from the germline V gene are SGDLS and YYNGEE. The CDR3 here is CASSVAVGTGNYGYTF. The CDR3 region has the DNA TGTGCCAGCAGCGTAGCGGTAGGGACAGGGAACTATGGCTACACCTTC. The complete variable domain, with remaining parts taken from reference TRBV9 and TRBJ1-2, reads DSGVTQTPKHLITATGQRVTLRCSPRSGDLSVYWYQQSLDQGLQFLIQYYNGEERAKGNILERFSAQQFPDLHSELNLSSLELGDSALYFCASSVAVGTGNYGYTFGSGTRLTVV.

This clone was counted once. The rearrangement uses TRBV30 and TRBJ2-7, with D possibly being TRBD2 (6 bases). This CDR3 comprises 13 residues. V was trimmed by 4 bases and J by 0 bases, leaving 10 bases between them. Germline V gives CDR1 GTSNPN, CDR2 SVGIG (reference sequence). CDR3 coding DNA: TGTGCCTGGATAGCGGAAAACTCCTACGAGCAGTACTTC. As protein: CAWIAENSYEQYF.

This chain links TRBV12-5 with TRBJ1-1; 8 positions agree with TRBD1. Germline trimming cut 5 bases from V and 5 bases from J; bases unmatched to any gene: 7. The CDR3 contains 14 residues. Germline loops: CDR1 LGHNT, CDR2 FRNRAP. As DNA, the CDR3 is TGTGCTAGTGGTCCCCAGGGGGCTGTAACTGAAGCTTTCTTT. As protein: CASGPQGAVTEAFF.

J is TRBJ2-1 and V is TRBV6-2 or TRBV6-3; 8 positions match TRBD2. V was clipped by 6 bases and J by 0 bases; unmatched bases: 7. CDR1 and CDR2 from the germline V gene are MNHEY and SVGEGT. There are 16 residues in the CDR3. CDR3 DNA sequence: TGTGCCAGCAGCAACGGGGGGGCGGTCTCCTACAATGAGCAGTTCTTC. Protein product: CASSNGGAVSYNEQFF.

V usage is TRBV28 and J usage is TRBJ2-7; tentative D call: TRBD2 (6 bases). The CDR3 length is 13 residues. The germline CDR1 and CDR2 sequences are MDHEN and SYDVKM. The V end lost 3 bases, the J end lost 3 bases, and 9 bases lay between the germline ends. The CDR3 bases are TGTGCCAGCAGTTTGGGACTTCGCTACGAGCAGTACTTC. Protein sequence: CASSLGLRYEQYF.

This chain uses TRBV5-5 with TRBJ2-1; D is undetermined. CDR3 size: 16 residues. Trimming pared 1 base from V and 2 bases from J, leaving 13 bases between. Germline-derived CDR1 and CDR2 are SGHKS and YYEKEE (reference sequence). The CDR3 spells CASSLNSFVPYNEQFF. In DNA, the CDR3 is TGTGCCAGCAGCTTGAACAGCTTTGTACCCTACAATGAGCAGTTCTTC.

The J gene is TRBJ2-1, the V gene TRBV6-2 or TRBV6-3; weak D call: TRBD1 (5 bases). This CDR3 region has 14 residues. Germline lookup yields CDR1 MNHEY and CDR2 SVGEGT. V gave up 4 bases and J gave up 5 bases, with 12 bases separating them. The CDR3 DNA reads as TGTGCCAGCAGTTGGGGCGGTAGGGACAATGAGCAGTTCTTC. This gives the protein CASSWGGRDNEQFF.

V gene TRBV4-1 combines with J gene TRBJ2-2, with 16 bases aligning to TRBD2. Germline CDR1 and CDR2: MGHRA and YSYEKL. There are 19 residues in the CDR3. V gave up 8 bases and J gave up 3 bases; unmatched junction bases: 12. The CDR3 loop reads CASRTLGLAGGTYTGELFF. The CDR3, as DNA: TGCGCCAGCCGTACCTTGGGACTAGCGGGAGGGACCTACACCGGGGAGCTGTTTTTT.

The chain recombines TRBV20-1 with TRBJ1-1; no clear D. The CDR3 is made up of 14 amino acids. Between the trimmed V and J ends, which lost 3 bases and 1 base, there was a span of 12 bases. Per the germline V gene, CDR1 is DFQATT and CDR2 is SNEGSKA (reference sequence). The CDR3 region is CSASSSTPNTEAFF. CDR3 bases: TGCAGTGCTAGTTCGTCGACACCGAACACTGAAGCTTTCTTT.

This clone has only one observation. The V gene is TRBV2, the J gene TRBJ1-6, with unresolved D. From germline, CDR1 is SNHLY and CDR2 FYNNEI. CDR3 length: 14 amino acids. V dropped 3 bases and J dropped 7 bases, with 10 bases sitting between them. CDR3 in amino acids: CASSEAGRNSPLHF. The CDR3 DNA follows: TGTGCCAGCAGTGAGGCGGGTCGGAATTCACCCCTCCACTTT.

This chain connects TRBV21-1 to TRBJ2-7; the table's D call, TRBD2, has no DNA check behind it. TRBV21-1 is a listed pseudogene. The CDR3 has 17 residues. In nucleotides, the CDR3 is TGTGCCAGCAGCAGCGGGAACAGGACTCCTAGCTCCTACGAGCAGTACGTC. Its protein is CASSSGNRTPSSYEQYV.

V and J are TRBV7-2 and TRBJ2-1, with a possible D match to TRBD2 (6 bases). Germline CDR1 is SGHTA and CDR2 is FQGNSA. The CDR3 runs to 15 residues. With 4 bases removed from V and 8 bases from J, the gap between germline ends came to 18 bases. CDR3 loop: CASSSQFGGGDEQFF. Written as DNA, the CDR3 is TGTGCCAGCAGCTCCCAGTTCGGGGGTGGGGATGAGCAGTTCTTC.

The CDR3 reads CASRRGQNEKLFF. The CDR3, as DNA: TGTGCCAGCAGAAGGGGGCAGAATGAAAAACTGTTTTTT. J is TRBJ1-4 and V is TRBV5-5, with TRBD1 matching 7 bases. Trimming cost V 5 bases and J 5 bases; bases outside gene matches: 3. CDR1 and CDR2 (germline): SGHKS, YYEKEE (reference sequence). The CDR3 covers 13 residues.

In nucleotides, the CDR3 is TGTGCCAGCAGGGGACAGCTCAACACCGGGGAGCTGTTTTTT. Amino acid sequence: CASRGQLNTGELFF. This chain connects TRBV28 to TRBJ2-2; 7 bases line up with TRBD1. Germline V lookup: CDR1 MDHEN, CDR2 SYDVKM. This CDR3 region has 14 residues. J was trimmed by 2 bases and V by 6 bases; bases with no gene match: 3.

In this sample, this clone turned up a few times. The V and J genes are TRBV28 and TRBJ1-5; TRBD1 is a possible D gene (5 bases). Looked up from germline, CDR1 is MDHEN and CDR2 is SYDVKM. There are 16 residues in the CDR3. Trimming cost V 5 bases and J 6 bases, with 20 bases left between them. The CDR3 spells CASSPGRSLGGQPQHF. The CDR3, as DNA: TGTGCCAGCAGTCCGGGTCGGTCCCTCGGGGGTCAGCCCCAGCATTTT. Variable domain in full (rest from reference TRBV28 and TRBJ1-5): DVKVTQSSRYLVKRTGEKVFLECVQDMDHENMFWYRQDPGLGLRLIYFSYDVKMKEKGDIPEGYSVSREKKERFSLILESASTNQTSMYLCASSPGRSLGGQPQHFGDGTRLSIL.

The rearrangement uses TRBV6-4 and TRBJ1-1, with a weak D call TRBD1 (5 bases). Germline values: CDR1 MRHNA, CDR2 SNTAGT. V gave up 6 bases and J gave up 1 base, with 9 bases separating them. The CDR3 has 13 residues. The CDR3 DNA is TGTGCCAGCAGGAACACAGGGAACACTGAAGCTTTCTTT. Its translation: CASRNTGNTEAFF.

For the CDR3, the DNA is TGTGCCAGCAGTTACTCGGGCAAGGACTACGAGCAGTACGTC. This gives the protein CASSYSGKDYEQYV. V gene TRBV6-6 combines with J gene TRBJ2-7; no clear D gene. Trimming took 0 bases from V and 3 from J, leaving 9 bases between them. The germline V gene has CDR1 MNHNY and CDR2 SVGAGI (reference sequence). The CDR3 spans 14 residues.

The rearrangement uses TRBV11-2 and TRBJ2-5; weak D call: TRBD2 (5 bases). Trimming shortened V by 4 bases and J by 5 bases, and 14 bases separated the two germline ends. The CDR3 runs 14 residues. The germline gives CDR1 SGHAT, CDR2 FQNNGV. CDR3 bases: TGTGCCAGCAGCTCCGGGATTTCTCTGGAGACCCAGTACTTC. This sequence encodes CASSSGISLETQYF.

CDR3 in DNA: TGTGCCAGCAGTGAATATCTAGCGGTGGGGTTTGGAGAGACCCAGTACTTC. The encoded protein is CASSEYLAVGFGETQYF. The V and J genes are TRBV25-1 and TRBJ2-5, with TRBD2 identical over 7 bases. V was pared by 0 bases and J by 4 bases, with 11 bases of the junction left unmatched. CDR3 length: 17 amino acids. Germline V gives CDR1 MGHDK, CDR2 SYGVNS.

This chain links TRBV19 with TRBJ2-2, with D unresolved. Germline V gives CDR1 LNHDA, CDR2 SQIVND (reference sequence). The CDR3 is 15 residues long. V gave up 7 bases and J gave up 0 bases, with 12 bases separating them. In DNA, the CDR3 is TGTGCCAGTACACAGCCCGGAACGAACACCGGGGAGCTGTTTTTT. Amino acids: CASTQPGTNTGELFF. The complete variable domain, with remaining parts taken from reference TRBV19 and TRBJ2-2, reads DGGITQSPKYLFRKEGQNVTLSCEQNLNHDAMYWYRQDPGQGLRLIYYSQIVNDFQKGDIAEGYSVSREKKESFPLTVTSAQKNPTAFYLCASTQPGTNTGELFFGEGSRLTVL.

This chain uses TRBV7-2 with TRBJ2-5; 8 bases map to TRBD2. Germline values: CDR1 SGHTA, CDR2 FQGNSA. V lost 3 bases to trimming and J lost 5 bases; unmatched junction nucleotides: 8. The CDR3 runs 15 residues. DNA of the CDR3: TGTGCCAGCAGCTTTGCCCCGACTAGCGCGGAGACCCAGTACTTC. It encodes CASSFAPTSAETQYF.

The J gene is TRBJ1-5, the V gene TRBV6-6; TRBD1 is a possible D gene (5 bases). This CDR3 has 14 amino acids. In germline, CDR1 is MNHNY, CDR2 SVGAGI (reference sequence). V lost 2 bases to trimming and J lost 4 bases, with 9 bases between them. The CDR3 reads CASSYGQGNQPQHF. CDR3 DNA: TGTGCCAGCAGTTACGGGCAGGGAAATCAGCCCCAGCATTTT.

The genes are TRBV2 and TRBJ1-3; D possibly corresponds to TRBD1 (6 bases). Germline-derived CDR1 and CDR2 are SNHLY and FYNNEI. The CDR3 spans 14 residues. Deletions cut 8 bases from V and 0 bases from J, with 11 bases between. The CDR3 loop is CASVKGGSGNTIYF. The CDR3 nucleotides read TGTGCCAGCGTCAAAGGGGGCTCTGGAAACACCATATATTTT.